The entry below describes one T cell receptor beta chain. The CDR3 spans 13 residues. Germline values: CDR1 MNHEY, CDR2 SMNVEV (reference sequence). Trimming left V 3 bases short and J 4 bases short, with 9 bases between. These data belong to a study of CD8 T cells in Susac syndrome. Study background: When blood was drawn, patients with Susac syndrome were on intravenous immunoglobulin alone, on corticosteroids, or therapy-naive.

Random-hexamer reverse transcription was applied to roughly 0.5 to 1 ug RNA. TCRdb called the immunoSEQ multiplex PCR reads again in MiXCR, with one record for every CDR3 protein. Here the sample spans around 110,000 distinct CDR3 sequences, roughly 94% being singletons. The sequenced target, TCR beta, came from blood CD8+ and CD4+ T cells. The rearrangement links TRBV27 to TRBJ1-2; tentative D call: TRBD1 (5 bases). This TCR came from a human donor with Susac syndrome. Sequencing used CD8+ T cells from PBMCs. CDR3 sequence reads: CASSFSRVYGYTF. As DNA, the CDR3 is TGTGCCAGCAGTTTTAGCAGGGTCTATGGCTACACCTTC.